The rows below give T cell receptor beta chains drawn from one sample of a study of ipilimumab plus nivolumab after autologous stem cell transplantation. Here immunoSEQ multiplex PCR was the method, and the copy in TCRdb shows in-frame clones only, minus some. Of more than 13,000 clones in the sample, approximately 74% were seen once. Sequencing used PBMCs, obtained in a trial of ipilimumab plus nivolumab as post-transplant consolidation. The receptors stem from a male donor with primary mediastinal lymphoma. Each CDR3 is given with its conserved first and last residue. The order of the fields is clone size, V gene, D gene, J gene, CDR3 protein, CDR3 DNA. The D gene is left open where the match is weak. A row's size may be missing; if present it is once, few, many or a size class.

size: NA
V: TRBV4-1
D: NA
J: TRBJ2-3
CDR3: CASKTRGTDTQYF
DNA: TGCGCCAGCAAAACTAGGGGCACAGATACGCAGTATTTT

size: NA
V: TRBV5-1
D: NA
J: TRBJ2-2
CDR3: CASSLAADTGELFF
DNA: TGCGCCAGCAGCTTGGCCGCGGACACCGGGGAGCTGTTTTTT

size: NA
V: TRBV7-2
D: TRBD2
J: TRBJ2-5
CDR3: CASSQGGAILAGETQYF
DNA: TGTGCCAGCAGCCAGGGGGGGGCGATACTAGCGGGAGAGACCCAGTACTTC

size: once
V: TRBV19
D: TRBD1
J: TRBJ1-3
CDR3: CASRGLGNTIYF
DNA: TGTGCCAGCAGGGGGCTAGGAAACACCATATATTTT

size: medium-sized
V: TRBV19
D: TRBD1
J: TRBJ1-5
CDR3: CASTQTGTGYQPQHF
DNA: TGTGCCAGTACCCAAACGGGGACAGGGTATCAGCCCCAGCATTTT

size: NA
V: TRBV29-1
D: NA
J: TRBJ2-1
CDR3: CSVGVAGNEQFF
DNA: TGCAGCGTTGGCGTGGCGGGCAATGAGCAGTTCTTC

size: NA
V: TRBV5-4
D: NA
J: TRBJ1-1
CDR3: CASSLTGRWNTEAFF
DNA: TGTGCCAGCAGCTTGACAGGGCGTTGGAACACTGAAGCTTTCTTT

size: NA
V: TRBV29-1
D: NA
J: TRBJ1-2
CDR3: CSVEDKFYGYTF
DNA: TGCAGCGTTGAAGACAAGTTCTATGGCTACACCTTC

size: few
V: TRBV4-1
D: NA
J: TRBJ1-2
CDR3: CASSQAKDGYTF
DNA: TGCGCCAGCAGCCAAGCGAAGGATGGCTACACCTTC

size: few
V: TRBV4-1
D: NA
J: TRBJ1-1
CDR3: CASSGLGFLRSPEAFF
DNA: TGCGCCAGCAGCGGCCTGGGGTTCCTTCGGTCCCCTGAAGCTTTCTTT

size: NA
V: TRBV18
D: NA
J: TRBJ2-5
CDR3: CASSPLDKPEETQYF
DNA: TGTGCCAGCTCACCCTTGGACAAACCTGAAGAGACCCAGTACTTC